The 17 T cell receptor beta chains below come from one sample, sequenced in a study of T cell repertoires in aging, cancer and after chemotherapy. Peripheral blood genomic DNA, not sorted cells or RNA, was the template. A mixed TRB-A/B primer pool amplified rearranged TRB by multiplex touch-down PCR. One entry per CDR3 protein results from TCRdb running MiXCR on the multiplex PCR reads. The sample yields around 2,800 distinct CDR3 sequences, over 25% seen once. Sequences were obtained from blood. The receptors were sampled from a human donor with a solid tumor.

This clonotype ranks as medium-sized (0.01 to 0.1%). V is TRBV27 and J is TRBJ2-1, with TRBD1 identical over 8 bases. This CDR3 comprises 17 residues. The ends lost 4 bases at V and 7 bases at J; junction bases unmatched: 15. Germline CDR1 reads MNHEY; CDR2 reads SMNVEV (reference sequence). CDR3 coding DNA: TGTGCCAGCAGTTCGATCCAGGGGGCGCGGGGACGGAATGAGCAGTTCTTC. Amino acid sequence: CASSSIQGARGRNEQFF.

In this sample, this clonotype is medium-sized (0.01 to 0.1%). The chain couples TRBV5-6 to TRBJ2-1, with 9 bases matching TRBD2. This CDR3 is 12 amino acids long. Germline V gives CDR1 SGHDT, CDR2 YYEEEE. Trimming at V came to 4 bases and at J to 14 bases, leaving 7 bases not matched to a gene. The CDR3 DNA reads TGTGCCAGCAGCCGGAGGGCGGGAGGGAAGTTCTTC. Encoded protein: CASSRRAGGKFF.

This clonotype is labeled medium-sized. The chain links TRBV10-3 to TRBJ2-2; the match to TRBD1 covers 7 bases. The germline V gene has CDR1 ENHRY and CDR2 SYGVKD. J gave up 1 base and V 4 bases, and 0 bases lay outside the gene matches. This CDR3 spans 14 amino acids. CDR3 nucleotides: TGTGCCATCAGTGGACAGGGGAACACCGGGGAGCTGTTTTTT. Protein: CAISGQGNTGELFF.

By its share, this clonotype is medium-sized. The rearrangement uses TRBV18 and TRBJ2-7, with D tentatively TRBD1 or TRBD2 (5 bases each). Germline CDR1 reads KGHSH; CDR2 reads LQKENI. This CDR3 is built from 14 residues. V dropped 8 bases and J dropped 3 bases, with 17 bases sitting between them. The CDR3, as DNA: TGTGCCAGCCGGACACGGGAAGGAATCTACGAGCAGTACTTC. Amino acids: CASRTREGIYEQYF. The full variable domain, rest sourced from reference TRBV18 and TRBJ2-7, is NAGVMQNPRHLVRRRGQEARLRCSPMKGHSHVYWYRQLPEEGLKFMVYLQKENIIDESGMPKERFSAEFPKEGPSILRIQQVVRGDSAAYFCASRTREGIYEQYFGPGTRLTVT.

This clonotype counts as medium-sized. The chain couples TRBV6-5 to TRBJ2-7, with a possible D match to TRBD2 (6 bases). The ends were cut back, 0 bases at V and 3 bases at J, with 15 bases in the middle. Looked up from germline, CDR1 is MNHEY and CDR2 is SVGAGI. The CDR3 is 16 amino acids. DNA of the CDR3: TGTGCCAGCAGTTACTCGAGTATTAGCGGTTTCTACGAGCAGTACTTC. It specifies CASSYSSISGFYEQYF.

This clonotype was observed a few times. The chain employs TRBV5-6 and TRBJ2-1; TRBD2 matches 7 bases. The CDR3 is 16 amino acids. V shed 4 bases, J shed 5 bases, and the junction held 12 bases outside the gene matches. CDR1 and CDR2 from the germline V gene are SGHDT and YYEEEE. The CDR3 DNA reads TGTGCCAGCAGCCTATGGGGAGGGAGTAGGCACAATGAGCAGTTCTTC. As protein: CASSLWGGSRHNEQFF.

This chain links TRBV13 with TRBJ1-2; TRBD1 might be the D (6 bases). The V end was cut by 2 bases, the J end by 4 bases, with 11 bases between. Germline loops: CDR1 PRHDT, CDR2 FYEKMQ (reference sequence). CDR3 length equals 14 residues. CDR3: CASSLQGRVYGYTF. CDR3 in DNA: TGTGCCAGCAGCTTACAGGGGCGCGTCTATGGCTACACCTTC.

The J gene is TRBJ1-3, the V gene TRBV6-5, with 9 bases identical to TRBD1. CDR1 and CDR2 (germline): MNHEY, SVGAGI. The CDR3 sequence is 16 residues long. V was pared by 4 bases and J by 3 bases, with 7 bases of the junction left unmatched. The CDR3 region has the DNA TGTGCCAGCAGTTGGGTACAGGGGGCGCGTGGAAACACCATATATTTT. It is translated as CASSWVQGARGNTIYF.

By sample fraction, this clonotype is medium-sized. The chain carries TRBV5-5 and TRBJ1-6; tentatively, D is TRBD1 (6 bases). Germline values: CDR1 SGHKS, CDR2 YYEKEE (reference sequence). This CDR3 comprises 16 residues. V was cut by 4 bases and J by 5 bases, with 16 bases left in between. The CDR3 DNA is TGTGCCAGCAGCACGTCCGGGACACCTGATAATTCACCCCTCCACTTT. It translates to CASSTSGTPDNSPLHF.

Sample share makes this clonotype medium-sized (0.01 to 0.1%). This sequence joins TRBV19 and TRBJ2-7; D unclear. From germline, CDR1 is LNHDA and CDR2 SQIVND (reference sequence). CDR3 length: 13 residues. With 3 bases removed from V and 4 bases from J, the gap between germline ends came to 10 bases. The CDR3 DNA follows: TGTGCCAGTAGTATTGTGTCCGGTTACGAGCAGTACTTC. Protein sequence: CASSIVSGYEQYF.

This clonotype rates as medium-sized. This chain joins TRBV6-6 and TRBJ2-7, with 10 bases identical to TRBD1. Germline V CDR1 and CDR2: MNHNY, SVGAGI (reference sequence). The J segment lost 7 bases and the V segment lost 10 bases, leaving 13 bases of the junction unmatched. This CDR3 is 14 amino acids long. The CDR3 reads CATQPGTGAGEQYF. CDR3 sequence (DNA): TGTGCCACCCAGCCGGGGACAGGGGCTGGGGAGCAGTACTTC.

This chain links TRBV5-4 with TRBJ1-4; D is undetermined. The CDR3 length is 15 residues. Germline V lookup: CDR1 SGHNT, CDR2 YYREEE (reference sequence). The V end lost 2 bases, the J end lost 3 bases, and 11 bases lay between the germline ends. DNA of the CDR3: TGTGCCAGCAGCTTTATAGGCAGCTCTAATGAAAAACTGTTTTTT. Its protein product is CASSFIGSSNEKLFF.

The CDR3, as DNA: TGTGCCAGCAGTTTCTCCCCGGGACAGCCGGCTTACGAGCAGTACTTC. Translated, it gives CASSFSPGQPAYEQYF. J is TRBJ2-7 and V is TRBV6-2 or TRBV6-3, with TRBD1 matching over 7 bases. V was pared by 4 bases and J by 4 bases, with 13 bases of the junction left unmatched. The germline gives CDR1 MNHEY, CDR2 SVGEGT. The CDR3 is 16 amino acids.

This clonotype ranks as medium-sized. This chain connects TRBV5-6 to TRBJ1-2, with 9 bases fitting TRBD1. In germline, CDR1 is SGHDT, CDR2 YYEEEE. This CDR3 spans 16 amino acids. Losses at the gene ends were 4 bases for V and 6 bases for J; bases not matched to a gene: 13. The CDR3 protein is CASSEIPGQGKDGYTF. Written as DNA, the CDR3 is TGTGCCAGCAGCGAAATTCCCGGACAGGGGAAGGATGGCTACACCTTC.

This clonotype was observed a few times. V is TRBV30 and J is TRBJ1-1, with 7 bases aligning to TRBD1. The J segment lost 4 bases and the V segment lost 4 bases, leaving 6 bases of the junction unmatched. There are 13 residues in the CDR3. Germline assignment: CDR1 GTSNPN and CDR2 SVGIG (reference sequence). DNA for the CDR3: TGTGCCTGGACCACAGGGGTGGGCACTGAAGCTTTCTTT. Encoded protein: CAWTTGVGTEAFF.

Regarding this clonotype: A junction boundary mismatches the germline segment, possibly from a read error. The chain uses TRBV6-5 and TRBJ2-1, with 9 nucleotides matching TRBD1. CDR1 MNHEY and CDR2 SVGAGI come from the germline V gene. The CDR3 loop spans 14 amino acids. DNA for the CDR3: TGTGCCACCCACAGCGGGACAGGGTACAATGAGCAGTTCTTT. Amino acid sequence: CATHSGTGYNEQFF.

About this clonotype itself: The junction does not match germline at one end; this may be a read error. The chain recombines TRBV6-1 with TRBJ1-2; D may be TRBD1 (5 bases). The germline V gene has CDR1 MNHNS and CDR2 SASEGT. The CDR3 sequence is 14 residues long. This CDR3 reads CASKVGVGDYGYTF. The CDR3 coding sequence is TGTGCCAGCAAAGTTGGAGTGGGGGACTACGGCTACACTTTC.